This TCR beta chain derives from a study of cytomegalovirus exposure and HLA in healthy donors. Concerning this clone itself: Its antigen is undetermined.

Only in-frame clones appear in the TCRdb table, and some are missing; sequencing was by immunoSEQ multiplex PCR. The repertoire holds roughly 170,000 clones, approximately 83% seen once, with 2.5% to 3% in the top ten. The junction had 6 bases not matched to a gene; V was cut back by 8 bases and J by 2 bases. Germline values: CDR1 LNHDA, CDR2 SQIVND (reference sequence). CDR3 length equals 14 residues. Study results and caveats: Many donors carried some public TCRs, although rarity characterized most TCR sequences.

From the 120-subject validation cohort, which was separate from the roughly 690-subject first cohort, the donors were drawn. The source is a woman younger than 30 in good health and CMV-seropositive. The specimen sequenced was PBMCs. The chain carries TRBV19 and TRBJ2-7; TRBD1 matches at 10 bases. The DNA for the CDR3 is TGTGCCAGTGCCGACAGGGGGCACACCTACGAGCAGTACTTC. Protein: CASADRGHTYEQYF. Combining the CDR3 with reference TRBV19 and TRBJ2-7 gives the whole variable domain DGGITQSPKYLFRKEGQNVTLSCEQNLNHDAMYWYRQDPGQGLRLIYYSQIVNDFQKGDIAEGYSVSREKKESFPLTVTSAQKNPTAFYLCASADRGHTYEQYFGPGTRLTVT.